This T cell receptor beta chain was found in a study of read filtering for tumor transcriptome and immune sequencing. Study results and caveats: Single-read clonotypes: 80% to 90% of IR-seq clonotypes (around 3.5% of reads), almost 75% of RNA-seq clonotypes (roughly 49% of reads).

Molecular barcoded adaptors covering alpha/delta and beta/gamma chains were used on around 400 ng RNA. TCRdb recomputed calls from the reads with MiXCR, one row per CDR3 protein. This sample has about 130,000 distinct CDR3 sequences, with 10% to 15% found just once. There are many counts of this clonotype. The antigen remains undetermined. Bone marrow was sampled from every patient at the time of active disease. After removal of 3 bases from V and 0 bases from J, the junction contained 4 bases not matched to a gene. Looked up from germline, CDR1 is SGHRS and CDR2 is YFSETQ. This CDR3 is 17 amino acids long.

The chain joins TRBV5-1 to TRBJ2-6, with TRBD1 matching 9 bases. The sequencing input was a population of CD138-negative cells sorted from bone marrow. This TCR derives from a donor at least 40 years old with multiple myeloma. The CDR3 loop reads CASSSGTGPSGANVLTF. The CDR3, as DNA: TGCGCCAGCAGCTCGGGGACAGGGCCCTCTGGGGCCAACGTCCTGACTTTC.